The present entry profiles one T cell receptor beta chain with its context. Which antigen it targets is not known. Per-nucleotide qualities are absent, and no much larger clonotype sits a single base away. The library was produced with 5' RACE. TCRdb names Illumina HiSeq 2500 as the instrument used. A second 7 to 11 cycle PCR used a sample-barcoded 5' primer and a J-beta primer mix. A template-switch 5' adaptor carrying 12 random nucleotides introduced a unique molecular identifier onto each TCR beta cDNA molecule. Each sample yielded at least 2.5 million CDR3-containing paired-end reads. All of the RNA was converted into first-strand cDNA using the Mint cDNA synthesis kit, with a TRBC-specific oligonucleotide serving as the primer. After uracil-DNA glycosylase treatment, a first 18-cycle PCR used universal primers M1SS and BC2_uni_R on all cDNA. Per the source publication's procedure: Normalization of each sample was performed by random selection of 1 million high-quality reads, each carrying a distinct molecular identifier. Reads sharing molecular identifiers were discarded rather than binned into consensus sequences. MiTCR, with a Q25 quality threshold and the strictest error-elimination algorithm, was used for CDR3 identification, clonotype clustering and error correction. Lower-bound total TCR beta diversity was estimated with a nonparametric unseen species model using Euler transformation. The public reads were reanalyzed by TCRdb: fastp trimming at Q25, MiXCR alignment, in-frame beta chains only. Each entry merges the rows of one CDR3 protein and shows their most common DNA and genes. TCRdb, rather than the study authors, made the V and J calls. Recorded for this sample are approximately 810,000 distinct CDR3 sequences; under 40% of them occurred a single time. Clones ranked in the top ten supply over 10% of the sample.

This record belongs to a study of blood T cells in healthy people across ages (dated by TCRdb to between 2014 and 2017). About the full investigation: In model experiments, template switching captured about one uniquely barcoded TCR beta cDNA molecule for every two T cells. Using deep sequencing normalized with unique cDNA molecular identifiers, the study measured how TCR beta repertoire diversity changes with age. Donors were grouped into four age groups: young (average roughly 17 years), middle-aged (less than 40), aged (62) and long-lived (approximately 75). Donors of different ages were randomly distributed across sequencing lanes to avoid experimental bias. The study analyzed two additional independent replicas of 1 million unique cDNA reads from the same blood draw for two donors, one aged 18 to 30 and one aged 80 or older. Paper-wide results and their limitations: Observed TCR beta diversity correlated strongly with the percentage of naive T cells measured by flow cytometry. Bulk unsorted PBMC profiling prevented conclusive comparison of naive and antigen-experienced compartments. Compared with the aged group, the long-lived group had more naive CD4+ T cells, fewer expanded clones and increased TCR diversity, suggesting age selection. The CMV infection status of donors was not known, potentially confounding age-related changes in expanded clonotypes. Total diversity estimates from one million sequenced T cells were considered lower bounds and underestimates. As age increased, observed TCR beta diversity per million T cells dropped in a roughly linear way, and a significant reduction was already evident by age 40.

Donors were a few dozen systemically healthy Caucasian individuals from Russia aged roughly 6 to 100 years. Approximately 9.3 milliliters of peripheral blood were drawn from each donor into EDTA-treated Vacutainer tubes. Ficoll-Paque density-gradient centrifugation was used to isolate PBMCs, with at least 6.5 million per sample. Trizol reagent was used to extract total RNA from PBMCs, with at least 5 micrograms per sample. Naive CD45RAhigh/CD27high T cell percentages were measured by flow cytometry on a PBMC aliquot from every donor. From the germline V gene, CDR1 is MGHDK and CDR2 is SYGVNS. V ends up 4 bases short and J 0 bases short, with an unmatched junction base count of 19. From the cysteine through the phenylalanine, the CDR3 covers 21 amino acids. Only the CDR3 DNA stays, 63 bases, in frame from base 1.

Recombination joined TRBV25-1 with TRBJ2-1; 9 middle bases align to TRBD2. The source material was blood. The sequence came from a man between 18 and 35 years old in good health. The CDR3 region: CASSGPSWGGGAKSSYNEQFF. The DNA is TGTGCCAGCAGTGGACCAAGTTGGGGCGGGGGGGCTAAAAGCTCCTACAATGAGCAGTTCTTC.